This T cell receptor (beta chain) was sequenced for a study of blood T cell repertoires in COVID-19. V lost 2 bases to trimming and J lost 0 bases; unmatched junction nucleotides: 8. The CDR3 is made up of 17 amino acids. The germline CDR1 and CDR2 sequences are KGHSH and LQKENI. Using immunoSEQ multiplex PCR, the repertoire was profiled, and TCRdb retains in-frame clones only, with some absent. This sample has over 300,000 clones, with around 87% found just once. This receptor was identified in a man aged 18-30 years with active or convalescent COVID-19. The specimen sequenced was peripheral blood. The chain links TRBV18 to TRBJ1-2, with 8 bases lining up with TRBD1. CDR3 bases: TGTGCCAGCTCACCATTCACAGGGGGAGAATCTAACTATGGCTACACCTTC. Its protein product is CASSPFTGGESNYGYTF. The full variable domain, in which reference TRBV18 and TRBJ1-2 provide the parts outside the CDR3, is NAGVMQNPRHLVRRRGQEARLRCSPMKGHSHVYWYRQLPEEGLKFMVYLQKENIIDESGMPKERFSAEFPKEGPSILRIQQVVRGDSAAYFCASSPFTGGESNYGYTFGSGTRLTVV.